The rows below give T cell receptor beta chains drawn from one sample of a study of OX40 agonist ivuxolimab in advanced cancers. The table came from immunoSEQ multiplex PCR; TCRdb's copy has only in-frame clones and leaves some out. The table lists about 70,000 clones, 65% to 90% of them singletons. This specimen was CD4+ or CD8+ T cells sorted from blood, taken in a trial of the OX40 agonist ivuxolimab. These receptors all stem from an adult with an advanced solid tumor such as melanoma, head and neck, liver or kidney cancer. Each CDR3 is given with its conserved first and last residue. Each record gives: V gene, clone size, J gene, D gene, CDR3 protein, CDR3 DNA. The D gene is left open where the match is weak. The size of a clone is reported for some rows only, either as once, few or many, or as a class for expanded clones.

TRBV10-3	NA	TRBJ1-5	NA	CAISESAGPGQPQHF	TGTGCCATCAGTGAGTCGGCGGGTCCGGGGCAGCCCCAGCATTTT
TRBV6-5	NA	TRBJ1-2	NA	CASRALEEYGYTF	TGTGCCAGCAGGGCGTTAGAGGAATATGGCTACACCTTC
TRBV7-2	NA	TRBJ1-1	TRBD1	CASSGDRAGPGSFF	TGTGCCAGCAGCGGGGACAGGGCAGGTCCTGGATCTTTCTTT
TRBV7-2	NA	TRBJ2-2	TRBD1	CASSLAGQGRIAGELFF	TGTGCCAGCAGCTTAGCGGGACAGGGTCGTATAGCCGGGGAGCTGTTTTTT
TRBV5-8	NA	TRBJ1-4	NA	CASSRPVATNEKLFF	TGTGCCAGCAGCAGACCGGTTGCAACTAATGAAAAACTGTTTTTT
TRBV4-1	NA	TRBJ2-7	NA	CASSQVAQYEQYF	TGCGCCAGCAGCCAGGTCGCTCAATACGAGCAGTACTTC
TRBV28	NA	TRBJ1-2	TRBD1	CASSLTGGESYTF	TGTGCCAGCAGTTTGACAGGGGGCGAAAGCTACACCTTC
TRBV21-1	NA	TRBJ1-4	NA	CASSKIRVKNEKLFF	TGTGCCAGCAGCAAAATAAGGGTCAAGAATGAAAAACTGTTTTTT
TRBV13	few	TRBJ2-3	TRBD1	CASTPPGTGALGPQYF	TGTGCCAGCACCCCCCCGGGGACAGGGGCCCTGGGGCCGCAGTATTTT
TRBV5-1	once	TRBJ1-1	NA	CASSTTTGNTEAFF	TGCGCCAGCAGCACCACGACAGGGAACACTGAAGCTTTCTTT
TRBV19	NA	TRBJ1-4	TRBD1	CASSLRDRGPEKLFF	TGTGCCAGTAGTCTCCGGGACAGGGGGCCCGAAAAACTGTTTTTT
TRBV18	NA	TRBJ1-4	TRBD1	CASSLEQGATNEKLFF	TGTGCCAGCTCACTCGAACAGGGGGCTACTAATGAAAAACTGTTTTTT
TRBV28	NA	TRBJ2-1	TRBD2	CASSLASGGQREQFF	TGTGCCAGCAGTTTAGCTAGCGGGGGCCAAAGGGAGCAGTTCTTC
TRBV30	NA	TRBJ1-6	NA	CAWSMAINSPLHF	TGTGCCTGGAGTATGGCCATTAATTCACCCCTCCACTTT
TRBV25-1	NA	TRBJ2-7	TRBD1	CASSDHRGWTYEQYF	TGTGCCAGCAGTGACCACAGGGGATGGACTTACGAGCAGTACTTC
TRBV2	NA	TRBJ1-6	NA	CASSATDQNSPLHF	TGTGCCAGCAGTGCGACAGATCAGAATTCACCCCTCCACTTT
TRBV7-6	NA	TRBJ2-2	NA	CASSLGVPGELFF	TGTGCCAGCAGCTTGGGAGTTCCCGGGGAGCTGTTTTTT
TRBV30	few	TRBJ2-6	NA	CAWSVGGGGANVLTF	TGTGCCTGGAGTGTTGGGGGCGGTGGGGCCAACGTCCTGACTTTC
TRBV18	once	TRBJ1-3	NA	CASSPLTASGNTIYF	TGTGCCAGCTCACCTTTGACAGCCTCTGGAAACACCATATATTTT
TRBV5-1	once	TRBJ1-2	TRBD1	CASSRDRDYGYTF	TGCGCCAGCAGCAGGGACAGGGACTATGGCTACACCTTC
TRBV18	NA	TRBJ1-1	NA	CASSPGQQFTEAFF	TGTGCCAGCTCACCGGGACAACAATTCACTGAAGCTTTCTTT
TRBV6-5	NA	TRBJ1-4	NA	CASRDRLGNEKLFF	TGTGCCAGCAGAGACAGGTTGGGAAATGAAAAACTGTTTTTT
TRBV6-5	once	TRBJ2-7	TRBD2	CASSYPGGDEQYF	TGTGCCAGCAGTTACCCGGGGGGGGACGAGCAGTACTTC
TRBV5-1	NA	TRBJ2-5	NA	CASSLVGAAQTQYF	TGCGCCAGCAGCTTGGTAGGCGCGGCTCAGACCCAGTACTTC
TRBV30	NA	TRBJ1-2	NA	CAWSVKGTGYTF	TGTGCCTGGAGTGTAAAGGGAACGGGCTACACCTTC
TRBV5-1	NA	TRBJ2-7	TRBD2	CASSLLAGRSYEQYF	TGCGCCAGCAGCTTACTAGCGGGGCGCTCCTACGAGCAGTACTTC